A single sample is the source of the 5 T cell receptor beta chains below, sequenced in a study of blood T cells in healthy people across ages. The use of a sample-barcoded 5' primer and a J-beta primer mix characterized a second PCR of 7 to 11 cycles. TCRdb itself ran the 5' RACE reads through MiXCR, one entry per CDR3 protein. The sample shows approximately 780,000 distinct CDR3 sequences, around 24% of them seen only once. This sample also belongs to another study, concerning T cells of mothers and their children.

Sequencing input: blood. These receptors were collected from a boy between 10 and 17 years old in good health.

The chain joins TRBV12-3 or TRBV12-4 to TRBJ2-5, with a weak D call TRBD2 (6 bases). Trimming removed 7 bases at V and 2 bases at J, with 14 bases between. The length of the CDR3 is 14 residues. CDR3 region: CASTHTSFQETQYF. DNA of the CDR3: TGTGCCAGCACCCATACTAGCTTTCAAGAGACCCAGTACTTC.

This clonotype was detected a few times. The chain couples TRBV5-1 to TRBJ1-1, with D perhaps TRBD1 (6 bases). The CDR3 length is 15 residues. The V gene's germline CDR1 is SGHRS and CDR2 YFSETQ. The ends were cut back, 4 bases at V and 0 bases at J, with 13 bases in the middle. CDR3 DNA: TGCGCCAGCAGCCGACAGGACATGATGAACACTGAAGCTTTCTTT. Translated: CASSRQDMMNTEAFF.

This clonotype turned up a few times. J is TRBJ1-4 and V is TRBV29-1, with D uncertain. Germline CDR1 reads SQVTM; CDR2 reads ANQGSEA. CDR3 length: 14 residues. Trimming removed 7 bases at V and 4 bases at J, with 16 bases between. CDR3 coding DNA: TGCAGCGCCCTTATTCCTGGCCTTAATGAAAAACTGTTTTTT. Protein sequence: CSALIPGLNEKLFF. Filled out from reference TRBV29-1 and TRBJ1-4, the complete variable domain reads SAVISQKPSRDICQRGTSLTIQCQVDSQVTMMFWYRQQPGQSLTLIATANQGSEATYESGFVIDKFPISRPNLTFSTLTVSNMSPEDSSIYLCSALIPGLNEKLFFGSGTQLSVL.

This chain uses TRBV12-3 or TRBV12-4 with TRBJ2-7; 7 nucleotides align to TRBD1. Trimming removed 7 bases from V and 3 bases from J; junction bases left unmatched: 12. The CDR3 sequence is 15 residues long. CDR3 sequence: CASTLSGTALYEQYF. CDR3 in DNA: TGTGCCAGCACCCTGTCCGGGACAGCTCTCTACGAGCAGTACTTC.

The rearrangement joins TRBV6-1 to TRBJ2-3; 9 bases match TRBD2. The CDR3 loop spans 16 amino acids. Unmatched junction bases numbered 12, after V lost 5 bases and J lost 6 bases. Germline assignment: CDR1 MNHNS and CDR2 SASEGT. CDR3 DNA sequence: TGTGCCAGCAGTTCTCTTAGCGGGGGCGTCCTGGATACGCAGTATTTT. This sequence encodes CASSSLSGGVLDTQYF.